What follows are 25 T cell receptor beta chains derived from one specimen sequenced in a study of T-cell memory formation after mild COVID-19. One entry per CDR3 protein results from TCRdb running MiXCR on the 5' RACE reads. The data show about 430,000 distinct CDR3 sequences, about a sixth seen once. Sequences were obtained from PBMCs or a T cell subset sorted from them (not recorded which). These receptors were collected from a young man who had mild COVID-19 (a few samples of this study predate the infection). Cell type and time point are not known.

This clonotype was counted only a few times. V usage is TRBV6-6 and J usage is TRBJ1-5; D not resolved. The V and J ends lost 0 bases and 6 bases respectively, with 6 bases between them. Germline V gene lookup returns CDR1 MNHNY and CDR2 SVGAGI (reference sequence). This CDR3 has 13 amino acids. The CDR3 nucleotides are TGTGCCAGCAGTTACTCGAAGGGTCAGCCCCAGCATTTT. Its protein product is CASSYSKGQPQHF.

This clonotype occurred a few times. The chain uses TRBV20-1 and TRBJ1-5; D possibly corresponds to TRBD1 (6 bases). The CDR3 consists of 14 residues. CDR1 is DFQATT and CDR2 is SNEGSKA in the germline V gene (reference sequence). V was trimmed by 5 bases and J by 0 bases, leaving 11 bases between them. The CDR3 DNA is TGCAGTGCTCGCCCAGGGGATAGCAATCAGCCCCAGCATTTT. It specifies CSARPGDSNQPQHF.

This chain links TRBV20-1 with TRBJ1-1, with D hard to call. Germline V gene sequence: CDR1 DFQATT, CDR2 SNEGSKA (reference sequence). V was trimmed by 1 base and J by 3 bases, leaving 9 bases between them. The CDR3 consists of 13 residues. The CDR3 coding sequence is TGCAGTGCTAGAGCCAGAAAGTACACTGAAGCTTTCTTT. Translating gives CSARARKYTEAFF.

CDR3: CASSLWSSGANVLTF. The CDR3 nucleotides read TGTGCCAGCAGCCTCTGGAGCTCTGGGGCCAACGTCCTGACTTTC. The chain employs TRBV7-3 and TRBJ2-6; D gene unclear. Trimming shortened V by 5 bases and J by 0 bases, and 8 bases separated the two germline ends. Germline V lookup: CDR1 SGHTA, CDR2 FQGTGA. The CDR3 sequence is 15 residues long.

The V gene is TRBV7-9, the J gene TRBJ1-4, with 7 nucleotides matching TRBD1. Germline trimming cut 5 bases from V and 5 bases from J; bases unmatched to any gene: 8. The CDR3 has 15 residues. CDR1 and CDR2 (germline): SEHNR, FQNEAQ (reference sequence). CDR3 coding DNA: TGTGCCAGCAGCCGGACCGGGACAGAAAATGAAAAACTGTTTTTT. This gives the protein CASSRTGTENEKLFF.

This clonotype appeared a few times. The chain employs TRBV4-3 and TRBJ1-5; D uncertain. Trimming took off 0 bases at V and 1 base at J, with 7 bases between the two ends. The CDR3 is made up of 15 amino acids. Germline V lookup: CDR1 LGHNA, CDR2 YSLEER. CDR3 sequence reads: CASSQDRVSNQPQHF. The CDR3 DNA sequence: TGCGCCAGCAGCCAAGATCGGGTGAGCAATCAGCCCCAGCATTTT.

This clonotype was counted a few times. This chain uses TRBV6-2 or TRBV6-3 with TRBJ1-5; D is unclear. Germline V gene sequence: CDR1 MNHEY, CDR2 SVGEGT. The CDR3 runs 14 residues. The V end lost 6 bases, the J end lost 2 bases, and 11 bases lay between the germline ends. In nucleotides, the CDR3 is TGTGCCAGCAGGTGGGGAGGTGGCAATCAGCCCCAGCATTTT. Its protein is CASRWGGGNQPQHF.

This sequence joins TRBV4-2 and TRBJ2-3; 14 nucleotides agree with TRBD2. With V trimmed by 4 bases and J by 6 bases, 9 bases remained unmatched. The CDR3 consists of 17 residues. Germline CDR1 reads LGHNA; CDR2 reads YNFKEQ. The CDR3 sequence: CASSLGTSGGLGDTQYF. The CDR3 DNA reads TGTGCCAGCAGCCTTGGGACTAGCGGGGGTCTGGGGGATACGCAGTATTTT.

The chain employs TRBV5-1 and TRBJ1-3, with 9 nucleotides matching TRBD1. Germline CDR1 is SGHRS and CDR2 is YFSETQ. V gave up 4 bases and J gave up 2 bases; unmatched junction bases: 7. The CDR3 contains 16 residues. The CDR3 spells CASSTGTGNPGNTIYF. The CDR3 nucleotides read TGCGCCAGCAGCACCGGGACAGGGAACCCTGGAAACACCATATATTTT.

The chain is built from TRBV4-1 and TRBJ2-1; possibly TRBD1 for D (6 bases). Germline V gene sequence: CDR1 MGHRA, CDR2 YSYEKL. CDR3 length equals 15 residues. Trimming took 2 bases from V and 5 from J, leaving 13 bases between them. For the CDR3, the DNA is TGCGCCAGCAGCCAAAGGACAGTCTCTAACAATGAGCAGTTCTTC. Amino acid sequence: CASSQRTVSNNEQFF.

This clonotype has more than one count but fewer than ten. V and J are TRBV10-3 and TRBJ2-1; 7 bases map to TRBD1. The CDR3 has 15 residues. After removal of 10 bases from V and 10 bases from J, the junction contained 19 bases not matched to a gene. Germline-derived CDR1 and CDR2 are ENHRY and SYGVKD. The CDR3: CATVTGREGRLEQFF. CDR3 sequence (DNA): TGTGCCACCGTGACAGGGCGCGAGGGCCGGCTCGAGCAGTTCTTC.

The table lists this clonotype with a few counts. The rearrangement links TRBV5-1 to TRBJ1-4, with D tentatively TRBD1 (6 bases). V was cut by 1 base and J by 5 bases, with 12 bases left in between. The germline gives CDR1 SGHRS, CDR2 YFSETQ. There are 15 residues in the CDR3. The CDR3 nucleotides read TGCGCCAGCAGCTTGACAGGGTCGGGGAATGAAAAACTGTTTTTT. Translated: CASSLTGSGNEKLFF.

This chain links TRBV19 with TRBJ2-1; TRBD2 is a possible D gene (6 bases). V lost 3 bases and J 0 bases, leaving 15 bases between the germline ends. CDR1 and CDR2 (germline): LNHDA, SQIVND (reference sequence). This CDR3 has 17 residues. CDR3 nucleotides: TGTGCCAGTAGTATGTGGGGCGGGGACGTCTCCTACAATGAGCAGTTCTTC. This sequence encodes CASSMWGGDVSYNEQFF.

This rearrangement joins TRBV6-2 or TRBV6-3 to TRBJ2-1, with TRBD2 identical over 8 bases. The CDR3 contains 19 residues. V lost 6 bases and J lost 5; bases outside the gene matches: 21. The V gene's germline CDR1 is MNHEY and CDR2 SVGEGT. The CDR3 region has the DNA TGTGCCAGCAGCTTCGCCCTCTCCGGTTCGGGACTAGGGCACAATGAGCAGTTCTTC. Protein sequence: CASSFALSGSGLGHNEQFF.

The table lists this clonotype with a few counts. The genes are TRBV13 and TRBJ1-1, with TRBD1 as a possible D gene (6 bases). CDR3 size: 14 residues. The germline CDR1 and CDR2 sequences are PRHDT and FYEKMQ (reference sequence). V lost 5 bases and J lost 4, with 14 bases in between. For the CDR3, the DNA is TGTGCCAGCAGCGGAGGGGGGAAGGTCACTGAAGCTTTCTTT. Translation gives CASSGGGKVTEAFF.

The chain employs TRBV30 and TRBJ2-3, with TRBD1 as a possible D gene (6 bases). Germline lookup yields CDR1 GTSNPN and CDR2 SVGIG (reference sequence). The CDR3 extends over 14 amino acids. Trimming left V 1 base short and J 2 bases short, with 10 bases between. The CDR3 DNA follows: TGTGCCTGGAGTGCCGACAGGTACACAGATACGCAGTATTTT. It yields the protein CAWSADRYTDTQYF.

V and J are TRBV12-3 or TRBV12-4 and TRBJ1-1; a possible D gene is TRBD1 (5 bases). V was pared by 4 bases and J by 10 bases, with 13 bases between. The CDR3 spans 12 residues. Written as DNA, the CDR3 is TGTGCCAGCAGTTGGTCGGAGGGGAGAGCTTTCTTT. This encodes CASSWSEGRAFF.

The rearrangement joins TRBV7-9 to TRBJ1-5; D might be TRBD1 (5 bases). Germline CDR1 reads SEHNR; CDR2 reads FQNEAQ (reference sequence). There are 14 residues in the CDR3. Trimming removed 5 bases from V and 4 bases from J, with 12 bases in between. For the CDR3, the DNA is TGTGCCAGCAGCAAGGGACCGGGAAATCAGCCCCAGCATTTT. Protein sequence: CASSKGPGNQPQHF.

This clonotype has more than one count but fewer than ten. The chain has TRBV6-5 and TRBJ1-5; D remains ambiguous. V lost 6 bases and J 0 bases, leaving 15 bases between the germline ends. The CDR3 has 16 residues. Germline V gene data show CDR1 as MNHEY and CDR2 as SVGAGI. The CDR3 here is CASSNLGEDSNQPQHF. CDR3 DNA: TGTGCCAGCAGCAATCTTGGGGAGGATAGCAATCAGCCCCAGCATTTT.

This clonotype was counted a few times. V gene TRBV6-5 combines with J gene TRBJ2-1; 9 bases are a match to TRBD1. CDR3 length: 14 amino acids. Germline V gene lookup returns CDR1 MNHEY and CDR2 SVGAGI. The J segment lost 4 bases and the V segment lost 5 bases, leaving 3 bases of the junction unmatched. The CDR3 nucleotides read TGTGCCAGCAGTGGACAGGGGTCGTACAATGAGCAGTTCTTC. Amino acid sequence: CASSGQGSYNEQFF.

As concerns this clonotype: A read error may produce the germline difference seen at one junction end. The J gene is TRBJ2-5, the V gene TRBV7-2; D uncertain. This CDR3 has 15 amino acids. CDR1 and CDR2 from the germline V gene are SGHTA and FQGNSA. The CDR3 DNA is TGTGACAGCAGCTTACTGGCGCCGACCCAAGAGACCCAGTACTTC. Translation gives CDSSLLAPTQETQYF.

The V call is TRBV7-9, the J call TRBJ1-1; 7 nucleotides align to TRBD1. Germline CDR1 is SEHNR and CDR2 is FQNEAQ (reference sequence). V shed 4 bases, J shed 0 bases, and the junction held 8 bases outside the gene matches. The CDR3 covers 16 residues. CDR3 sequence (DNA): TGTGCCAGCAGCTATAGACAGGGATTGTTGAACACTGAAGCTTTCTTT. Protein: CASSYRQGLLNTEAFF.

CDR3 DNA sequence: TGTGCCAGCAGCTGGCAAGTGTCTACTGAAGCTTTCTTT. It specifies CASSWQVSTEAFF. The rearrangement links TRBV5-5 to TRBJ1-1, with D uncertain. The V end was cut by 3 bases, the J end by 5 bases, with 11 bases between. The germline gives CDR1 SGHKS, CDR2 YYEKEE (reference sequence). The CDR3 spans 13 residues. The full variable domain, completed using reference TRBV5-5 and TRBJ1-1, is DAGVTQSPTHLIKTRGQQVTLRCSPISGHKSVSWYQQVLGQGPQFIFQYYEKEERGRGNFPDRFSARQFPNYSSELNVNALLLGDSALYLCASSWQVSTEAFFGQGTRLTVV.

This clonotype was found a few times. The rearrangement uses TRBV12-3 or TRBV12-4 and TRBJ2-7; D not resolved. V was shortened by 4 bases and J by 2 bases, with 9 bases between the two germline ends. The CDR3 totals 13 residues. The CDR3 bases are TGTGCCAGCAGTTCGGCCAGCACCTACGAGCAGTACTTC. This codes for CASSSASTYEQYF.

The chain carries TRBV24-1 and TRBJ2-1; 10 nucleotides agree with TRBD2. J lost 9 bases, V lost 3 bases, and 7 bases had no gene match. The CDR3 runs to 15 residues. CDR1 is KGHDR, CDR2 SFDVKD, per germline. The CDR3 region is CATSDSSGGVREQFF. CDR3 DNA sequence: TGTGCCACCAGTGATAGCAGCGGGGGGGTTCGTGAGCAGTTCTTC.